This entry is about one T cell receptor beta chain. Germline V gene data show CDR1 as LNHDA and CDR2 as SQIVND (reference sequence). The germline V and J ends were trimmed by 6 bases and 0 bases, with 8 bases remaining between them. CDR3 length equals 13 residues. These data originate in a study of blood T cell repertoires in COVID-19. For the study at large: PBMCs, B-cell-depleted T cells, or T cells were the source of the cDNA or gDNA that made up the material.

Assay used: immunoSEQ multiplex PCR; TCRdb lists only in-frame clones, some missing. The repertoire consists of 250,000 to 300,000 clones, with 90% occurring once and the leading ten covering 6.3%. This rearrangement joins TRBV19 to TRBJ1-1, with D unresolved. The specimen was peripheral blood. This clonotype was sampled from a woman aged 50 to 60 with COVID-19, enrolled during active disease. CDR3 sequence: CASRRNLNTEAFF. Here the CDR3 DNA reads TGTGCCAGTAGGAGAAACTTGAACACTGAAGCTTTCTTT.